This entry lists 31 T cell receptor beta chains sequenced from one sample in a study of tumor-infiltrating lymphocytes in primary liver carcinoma. Each 20-30 mg portion of unsorted bulk tissue served as the source for co-extraction of RNA and DNA. The input was 400 to 500 ng total RNA; TCR beta cDNA was made from it with a constant-region primer. Libraries of TCR beta came from three nested multiplex PCR rounds with slightly modified ARM-PCR. Both of the initial two PCR rounds ran for 10 cycles and employed TRBV1-TRBV30 forward primers alongside a C-beta reverse primer. TCRdb reanalysed the multiplex PCR reads using MiXCR and keeps one entry per CDR3 protein. In the table there are approximately 88,000 distinct CDR3 sequences, around 68% of which are singletons. Input material: tumor-adjacent normal liver tissue. These receptor sequences come from a man aged 35-49 years with primary liver carcinoma and hepatitis B virus infection.

Concerning this clonotype: Sequence at one end of the junction differs from germline and may be a read error. The chain uses TRBV11-3 and TRBJ2-1; 8 bases align to TRBD2. Looked up from germline, CDR1 is SGHNT and CDR2 is YENEEA. This CDR3 spans 16 amino acids. The CDR3 loop is CVTSLGGASGYNEQFF. The CDR3 DNA reads as TGTGTCACCAGCCTAGGGGGTGCTAGCGGGTACAATGAGCAGTTTTTC.

This clonotype was detected many times. The chain employs TRBV29-1 and TRBJ2-5; 7 bases are shared with TRBD1. V dropped 3 bases and J dropped 2; count of bases not matched to a gene: 3. Germline V CDR1 and CDR2: SQVTM, ANQGSEA. CDR3 size: 13 residues. The CDR3 is CSVDEGQQETQYF. The CDR3 nucleotides are TGCAGCGTTGACGAGGGACAGCAAGAGACCCAGTACTTC.

Comment on this clonotype: Germline and junction disagree at one end, which may indicate a read error. V usage is TRBV11-1 and J usage is TRBJ2-7; D could derive from TRBD1 or TRBD2 (5 bases each). Germline lookup yields CDR1 SGHAT and CDR2 FQDESV (reference sequence). The CDR3 runs to 13 residues. CDR3 DNA: TGTGACAGCAGCTTTCAATGGGGGTCCGAGCAGTACTTC. This codes for CDSSFQWGSEQYF.

For this clonotype: The germline gene is not matched at one end of the junction; a read error may be the cause. This chain uses TRBV11-2 with TRBJ2-5, with TRBD2 as a possible D gene (6 bases). Looked up from germline, CDR1 is SGHAT and CDR2 is FQNNGV. The CDR3 is made up of 16 amino acids. As DNA, the CDR3 is TGCGCCAGCAGATCCCGGGACTCAGCCCACCATGAGACCCAGTATTTC. It specifies CASRSRDSAHHETQYF.

Concerning this clonotype itself: At one boundary the junction diverges from the germline segment, which might be a read error. CDR3 loop: CARSNPGQGSNEQSF. CDR3 DNA: TGTGCCAGGAGCAACCCGGGACAGGGGTCCAATGAGCAGTCCTTC. V usage is TRBV6-1 and J usage is TRBJ2-1, with 10 bases lining up with TRBD1. Germline-derived CDR1 and CDR2 are MNHNS and SASEGT. The CDR3 has 15 amino acids.

The V call is TRBV10-3, the J call TRBJ2-1, with unresolved D. Germline assignment: CDR1 ENHRY and CDR2 SYGVKD. This CDR3 is built from 12 residues. Trimming stripped 3 bases from V and 15 bases from J, with 15 bases between. DNA of the CDR3: TGTGCCATCAGTGATGGTGGGAATGAGTGGTTCTTC. Its translation: CAISDGGNEWFF.

A note on this clonotype: This sequence may be a read error, since a much larger clone differs from it by one base. The V call is TRBV14, the J call TRBJ2-4; D unresolved. Germline V CDR1 and CDR2: SGHDN, FVKESK. CDR3 size: 12 residues. V was pared by 2 bases and J by 6 bases, with 5 bases between. CDR3 sequence: CASSQSGNIQYF. The CDR3 nucleotides are TGTGCCAGCAGCCAATCGGGAAACATTCAGTACTTC.

In regard to this clonotype: A much more abundant neighbour one base away suggests this may be a read error. The rearrangement joins TRBV5-5 to TRBJ2-5; unclear D gene. Germline assignment: CDR1 SGHKS and CDR2 YYEKEE (reference sequence). This CDR3 contains 15 residues. CDR3 in amino acids: CACSLGPLYQETQYF. The CDR3, as DNA: TGTGCCTGCAGCTTGGGCCCATTGTACCAAGAGACCCAGTACTTC.

Points on this clonotype: At one end, the junction sequence differs from germline, possibly due to a read error. The chain employs TRBV11-2 and TRBJ2-7; D possibly corresponds to TRBD2 (5 bases). This CDR3 contains 14 residues. Germline CDR1 SGHAT, CDR2 FQNNGV. CDR3 region: CATSLEGDSYEQYF. As DNA, the CDR3 is TGTGCCACCAGCTTAGAGGGCGACTCCTACGAGCAGTACTTC.

The genes are TRBV30 and TRBJ2-1; TRBD2 aligns across 7 bases. Germline V gene sequence: CDR1 GTSNPN, CDR2 SVGIG (reference sequence). The trim removed 5 bases at V and 0 bases at J, leaving 7 bases unmatched. The CDR3 spans 15 residues. The CDR3 protein is CAWDTAGSSYNEQFF. The CDR3 DNA is TGTGCCTGGGATACAGCGGGAAGCTCCTACAATGAGCAGTTCTTC.

This clonotype was found once. The gene calls are TRBV11-2 and TRBJ2-7; 11 nucleotides line up with TRBD2. Germline CDR1 is SGHAT and CDR2 is FQNNGV. V gave up 5 bases and J gave up 7 bases; unmatched junction bases: 10. The CDR3 is made up of 15 amino acids. The CDR3 coding sequence is TGTGCCAGCAGCGTCACTAGCGGGAGCTTCTGTGAGCAGTACTTC. Translating gives CASSVTSGSFCEQYF.

In this sample, this clonotype turned up a few times. The chain couples TRBV6-5 to TRBJ2-1; 8 positions agree with TRBD2. From germline, CDR1 is MNHEY and CDR2 SVGAGI. Losses at the gene ends were 6 bases for V and 5 bases for J; bases not matched to a gene: 9. The length of the CDR3 is 15 residues. CDR3 amino acids: CASRPLAEGDNEQFF. In DNA form, the CDR3 reads TGTGCCAGCAGGCCACTAGCGGAGGGGGACAATGAGCAGTTCTTC.

Notes on this clonotype: The junction departs from the called germline gene at one end, perhaps through a read error. The chain carries TRBV11-2 and TRBJ2-7, with D possibly matching TRBD2 (5 bases). Germline V gene lookup returns CDR1 SGHAT and CDR2 FQNNGV. The CDR3 runs to 13 residues. CDR3 sequence: CASSSVLAGEQYF. CDR3 bases: TGTGCCAGCAGCTCAGTTCTGGCTGGGGAGCAGTATTTC.

CDR3 amino acids: CASSPGLSSYNEQFF. The CDR3, as DNA: TGTGCCAGCAGCCCCGGACTAAGCTCCTACAATGAGCAGTTCTTC. The chain has TRBV7-3 and TRBJ2-1, with D possibly TRBD2 on 6 matching bases. V was pared by 5 bases and J by 0 bases, with 11 bases between. This CDR3 comprises 15 residues. Germline CDR1 and CDR2: SGHTA and FQGTGA.

The rearrangement links TRBV28 to TRBJ1-2; perhaps TRBD1 as D (5 bases). Germline CDR1 reads MDHEN; CDR2 reads SYDVKM. V lost 3 bases to trimming and J lost 5 bases, with 7 bases between them. CDR3 size: 12 residues. For the CDR3, the DNA is TGTGCCAGCAGTTTTCAGGGTTATGGCTACACCTTC. It translates to CASSFQGYGYTF.

Turning to this clonotype: Compared with germline, one end of the junction differs, possibly owing to a read error. The chain combines TRBV11-2 with TRBJ2-5; D may correspond to TRBD1 or TRBD2 (6 bases each). The CDR3 runs to 13 residues. Germline V gene sequence: CDR1 SGHAT, CDR2 FQNNGV. CDR3 nucleotide sequence: TGTACCAGCAGCTTAGCAGGGGAGGAGACCCAATACTTC. Protein sequence: CTSSLAGEETQYF.

The chain recombines TRBV11-2 with TRBJ2-3; the D gene is possibly TRBD1 (5 bases). This CDR3 has 11 residues. The germline V and J ends were trimmed by 5 bases and 13 bases, with 13 bases remaining between them. In germline, CDR1 is SGHAT, CDR2 FQNNGV. CDR3 amino acids: CASSVRRVKYF. The CDR3 DNA reads as TGTGCCAGCAGCGTCCGCAGGGTAAAGTATTTT. Drawing the rest from reference TRBV11-2 and TRBJ2-3, the complete variable domain is EAGVAQSPRYKIIEKRQSVAFWCNPISGHATLYWYQQILGQGPKLLIQFQNNGVVDDSQLPKDRFSAERLKGVDSTLKIQPAKLEDSAVYLCASSVRRVKYFGPGTRLTVL.

Regarding this clonotype: The junction differs from germline at one of its ends, possibly a read error. The rearrangement joins TRBV6-6 to TRBJ2-7; 15 bases fit TRBD2. CDR1 is MNHNY and CDR2 is SVGAGI in the germline V gene (reference sequence). The CDR3 extends over 17 amino acids. The CDR3 DNA reads as TGTTCCAGCAGTTCGTCGGGACTAGCGGGAGGACCGGGCGAGCAGTACTTC. This encodes CSSSSSGLAGGPGEQYF.

Within the sample, this clonotype is medium-sized. This chain uses TRBV7-8 with TRBJ2-1; TRBD2 matches 10 bases. The CDR3 covers 15 residues. In germline, CDR1 is SGHVS, CDR2 FQNEAQ. The V segment lost 5 bases and the J segment 5 bases; nucleotides outside the gene matches: 6. CDR3 region: CASSKRGLADNEQFF. The CDR3 region has the DNA TGTGCCAGCAGCAAAAGAGGACTAGCGGACAATGAGCAGTTCTTC.

Regarding this clonotype: A much larger clone differs from this one at a single base, so this may be a read error. The chain employs TRBV6-2 or TRBV6-3 and TRBJ2-4; the D is unclear. The CDR3 loop spans 16 amino acids. V lost 3 bases and J 2 bases, leaving 14 bases between the germline ends. From germline, CDR1 is MNHEY and CDR2 SVGEGT. The CDR3 nucleotides are TGTGCCAGCAGTTATAGCCCCCGGGCGACCAAAAACATTCAGTACTTC. Translated: CASSYSPRATKNIQYF.

On this clonotype itself: At one of its ends the junction is not consistent with the germline gene, which may arise from a read error. DNA for the CDR3: TGTGTCAGCAGCGGGCAGACAGGGGGGAAATCCTACGAGCAGTACTTC. Protein product: CVSSGQTGGKSYEQYF. The chain employs TRBV7-8 and TRBJ2-7, with 9 bases matching TRBD1. The CDR3 runs 16 residues. Germline values: CDR1 SGHVS, CDR2 FQNEAQ.

As regards this clonotype: A much larger clonotype is one base distant, so this may be a read error. The chain employs TRBV28 and TRBJ1-5; 10 bases are a match to TRBD1. Germline CDR1 reads MDHEN; CDR2 reads SYDVKM. The CDR3 has 16 amino acids. For the CDR3, the DNA is TGTGCCAGCAGGATGACAGGGGGCTTTAACAATCAGCCCCAGCGTTTT. This sequence encodes CASRMTGGFNNQPQRF.

Comment on this clonotype: Sequence at one end of the junction differs from germline and may be a read error. The gene calls are TRBV10-3 and TRBJ2-6; the D gene could be TRBD1 or TRBD2 (5 bases each). The CDR3 is made up of 15 amino acids. Germline V gene sequence: CDR1 ENHRY, CDR2 SYGVKD. The CDR3 sequence: CAISGSTSGANVPTF. The CDR3 nucleotides read TGTGCCATCAGTGGCAGTACTTCCGGGGCCAACGTCCCGACTTTC.

Points on this clonotype: A read error may account for a junction end that differs from germline. This chain links TRBV30 with TRBJ1-5, with D perhaps TRBD1 (5 bases). Germline lookup yields CDR1 GTSNPN and CDR2 SVGIG (reference sequence). The CDR3 is 14 residues long. CDR3: CVWRGAGSDQPQHF. Here the CDR3 DNA reads TGTGTCTGGAGGGGCGCAGGATCGGATCAGCCCCAGCATTTT. Looking up the rest from reference TRBV30 and TRBJ1-5 gives the full variable domain: SQTIHQWPATLVQPVGSPLSLECTVEGTSNPNLYWYRQAAGRGLQLLFYSVGIGQISSEVPQNLSASRPQDRQFILSSKKLLLSDSGFYLCVWRGAGSDQPQHFGDGTRLSIL.

Turning to this clonotype: The junction departs from germline at one end; a sequencing error may be responsible. The V and J genes are TRBV11-2 and TRBJ2-3; D unclear. Germline V gene data show CDR1 as SGHAT and CDR2 as FQNNGV. The CDR3 extends over 15 amino acids. The CDR3, as DNA: TGTGCCAGCAGCTTAAGTGGTAGAAGCATAGATACGCAGTATTTT. Its translation: CASSLSGRSIDTQYF.

The genes are TRBV4-1 and TRBJ2-2; perhaps TRBD1 as D (5 bases). This CDR3 spans 16 amino acids. The V gene lost 0 bases and the J gene lost 4 bases, with 12 bases spanning the gap. CDR1 MGHRA and CDR2 YSYEKL come from the germline V gene. The CDR3 reads CASSQESTARTGELFF. CDR3 DNA: TGCGCCAGCAGCCAAGAGTCGACAGCGCGCACCGGGGAGCTGTTTTTT.

In this sample, this clonotype turned up a few times. Germline is not matched at one junction end, which may reflect a read error. The V call is TRBV14, the J call TRBJ1-1; D is possibly TRBD1 (6 bases). Germline loops: CDR1 SGHDN, CDR2 FVKESK. The CDR3 loop spans 13 amino acids. The CDR3 nucleotides read TGTACCAGCAGAACGATGGGGGACACTGAGGCTTTCTTT. Protein product: CTSRTMGDTEAFF.

This clonotype was counted at least ten times. The J gene is TRBJ2-7, the V gene TRBV4-1; D call uncertain. This CDR3 region has 11 residues. Trimming shortened V by 5 bases and J by 3 bases, and 5 bases separated the two germline ends. Germline values: CDR1 MGHRA, CDR2 YSYEKL. The CDR3 spells CASSNYYEQYF. Written as DNA, the CDR3 is TGCGCCAGCAGCAATTACTACGAGCAGTACTTC.

This clonotype was detected once. A much larger clone lies a single base off, so this may be a read error. This chain joins TRBV10-3 and TRBJ2-3, with a weak D call TRBD1 (6 bases). Germline CDR1 ENHRY, CDR2 SYGVKD. The CDR3 is 15 residues long. V was trimmed by 3 bases and J by 2 bases, leaving 12 bases between them. CDR3 region: CAISEDRDNTDTQYF. The CDR3 DNA sequence: TGTGCCATCAGTGAAGACCGGGACAACACAGATACGCAGTATTTT.

This clonotype was seen just once. With a much larger clone just one base away, this may be a read error. The V gene is TRBV5-6, the J gene TRBJ2-5, with a possible D match to TRBD2 (6 bases). The germline gives CDR1 SGHDT, CDR2 YYEEEE. The CDR3 spans 15 residues. DNA of the CDR3: TGTACCAGCAGGTTGGAGGGGTCAGGTCTTGGGACCCAGTACTTC. It codes for CTSRLEGSGLGTQYF.

This clonotype was seen a few times. V and J are TRBV11-2 and TRBJ2-1; D is unclear. The germline CDR1 and CDR2 sequences are SGHAT and FQNNGV. The V gene lost 10 bases and the J gene lost 12 bases, with 22 bases spanning the gap. The CDR3 sequence is 13 residues long. The CDR3 region is CANSQTPSGGQFF. The CDR3 DNA sequence: TGTGCCAACAGTCAAACCCCTAGTGGTGGGCAGTTCTTC. The variable domain in full, completed from reference TRBV11-2 and TRBJ2-1, reads EAGVAQSPRYKIIEKRQSVAFWCNPISGHATLYWYQQILGQGPKLLIQFQNNGVVDDSQLPKDRFSAERLKGVDSTLKIQPAKLEDSAVYLCANSQTPSGGQFFGPGTRLTVL.